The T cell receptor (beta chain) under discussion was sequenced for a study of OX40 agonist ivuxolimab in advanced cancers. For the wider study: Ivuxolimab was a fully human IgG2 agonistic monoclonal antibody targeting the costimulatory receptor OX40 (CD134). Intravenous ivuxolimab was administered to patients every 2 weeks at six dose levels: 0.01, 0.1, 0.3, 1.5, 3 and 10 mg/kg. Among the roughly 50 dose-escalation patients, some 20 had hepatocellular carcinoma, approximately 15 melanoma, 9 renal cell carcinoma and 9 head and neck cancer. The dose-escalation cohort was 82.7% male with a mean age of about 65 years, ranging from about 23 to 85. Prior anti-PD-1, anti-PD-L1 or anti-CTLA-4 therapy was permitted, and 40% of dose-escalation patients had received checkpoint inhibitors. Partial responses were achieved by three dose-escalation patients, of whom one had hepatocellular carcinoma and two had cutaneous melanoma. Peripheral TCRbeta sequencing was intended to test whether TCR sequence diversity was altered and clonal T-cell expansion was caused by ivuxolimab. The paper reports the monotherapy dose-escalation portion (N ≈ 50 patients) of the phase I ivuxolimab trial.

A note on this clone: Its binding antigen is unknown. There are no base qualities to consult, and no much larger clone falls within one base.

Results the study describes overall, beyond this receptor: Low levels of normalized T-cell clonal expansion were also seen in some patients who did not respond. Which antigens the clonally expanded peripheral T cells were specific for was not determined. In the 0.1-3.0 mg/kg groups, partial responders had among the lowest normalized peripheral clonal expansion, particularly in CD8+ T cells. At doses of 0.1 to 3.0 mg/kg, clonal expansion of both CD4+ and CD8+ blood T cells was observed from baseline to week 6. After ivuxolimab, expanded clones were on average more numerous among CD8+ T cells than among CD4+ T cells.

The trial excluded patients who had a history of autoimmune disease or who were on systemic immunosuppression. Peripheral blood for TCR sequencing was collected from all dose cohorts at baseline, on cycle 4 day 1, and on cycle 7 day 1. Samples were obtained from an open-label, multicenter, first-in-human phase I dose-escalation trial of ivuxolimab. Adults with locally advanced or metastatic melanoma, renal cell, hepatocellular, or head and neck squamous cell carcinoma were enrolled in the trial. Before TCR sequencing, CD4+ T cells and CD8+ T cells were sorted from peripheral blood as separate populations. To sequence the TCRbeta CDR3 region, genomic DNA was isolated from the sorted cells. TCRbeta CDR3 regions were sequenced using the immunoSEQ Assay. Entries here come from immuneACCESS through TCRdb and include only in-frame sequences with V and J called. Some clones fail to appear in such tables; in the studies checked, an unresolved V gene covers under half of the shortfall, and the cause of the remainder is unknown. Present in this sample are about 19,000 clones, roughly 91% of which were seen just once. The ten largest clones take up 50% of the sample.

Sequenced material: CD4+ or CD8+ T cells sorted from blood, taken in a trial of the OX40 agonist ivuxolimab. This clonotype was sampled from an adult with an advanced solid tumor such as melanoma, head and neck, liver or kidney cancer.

The CDR3 loop reads CASSPGLAGIGETQYF. The DNA sequence follows: TGCGCCAGCAGCCCGGGACTAGCGGGAATCGGGGAGACCCAGTACTTC. The receptor chain draws on TRBV5-1 and TRBJ2-5, and 13 junction bases match TRBD2. Spanning cysteine to phenylalanine, the CDR3 consists of 16 amino acids. The only DNA kept is the CDR3, 48 bases in frame from the first base. Ends trimmed: V by 4 bases, J by 5 bases; bases unmatched to a gene: 8. CDR1 and CDR2 are drawn from the germline V gene: SGHRS, YFSETQ.